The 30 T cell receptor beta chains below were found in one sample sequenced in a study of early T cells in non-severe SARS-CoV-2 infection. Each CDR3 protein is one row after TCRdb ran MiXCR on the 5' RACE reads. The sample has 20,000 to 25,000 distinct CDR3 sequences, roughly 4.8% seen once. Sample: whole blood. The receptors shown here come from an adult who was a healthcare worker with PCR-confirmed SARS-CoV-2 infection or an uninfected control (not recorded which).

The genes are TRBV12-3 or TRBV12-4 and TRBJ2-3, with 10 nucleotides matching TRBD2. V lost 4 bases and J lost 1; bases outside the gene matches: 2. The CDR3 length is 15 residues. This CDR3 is CASSWLAGGTDTQYF. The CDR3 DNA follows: TGTGCCAGCAGTTGGCTAGCGGGGGGCACAGATACGCAGTATTTT.

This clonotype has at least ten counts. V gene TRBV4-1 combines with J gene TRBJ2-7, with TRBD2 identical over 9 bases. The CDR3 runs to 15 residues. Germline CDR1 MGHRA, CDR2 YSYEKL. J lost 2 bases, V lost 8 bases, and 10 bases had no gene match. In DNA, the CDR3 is TGCGCCAGCTCGTACCTAGCGGGACGGACCTACGAGCAGTACTTC. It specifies CASSYLAGRTYEQYF.

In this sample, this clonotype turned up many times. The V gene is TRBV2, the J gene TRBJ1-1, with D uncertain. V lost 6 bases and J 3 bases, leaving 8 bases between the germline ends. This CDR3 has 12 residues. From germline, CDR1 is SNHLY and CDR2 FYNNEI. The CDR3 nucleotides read TGTGCCAGCAGCGGGATGCACACTGAAGCTTTCTTT. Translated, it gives CASSGMHTEAFF.

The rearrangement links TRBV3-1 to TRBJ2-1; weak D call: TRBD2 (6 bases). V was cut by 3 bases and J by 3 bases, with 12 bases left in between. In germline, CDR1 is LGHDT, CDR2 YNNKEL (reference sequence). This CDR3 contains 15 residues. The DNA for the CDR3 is TGTGCCAGCAGCCACCCGGGGGATCGCTACAATGAGCAGTTCTTC. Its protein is CASSHPGDRYNEQFF.

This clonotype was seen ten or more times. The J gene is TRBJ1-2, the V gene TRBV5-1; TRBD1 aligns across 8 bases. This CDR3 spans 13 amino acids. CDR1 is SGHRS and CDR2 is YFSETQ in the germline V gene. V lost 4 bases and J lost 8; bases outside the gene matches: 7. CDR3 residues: CASSPDRDGGYTF. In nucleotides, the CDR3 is TGCGCCAGCAGCCCGGACAGGGACGGGGGCTACACCTTC.

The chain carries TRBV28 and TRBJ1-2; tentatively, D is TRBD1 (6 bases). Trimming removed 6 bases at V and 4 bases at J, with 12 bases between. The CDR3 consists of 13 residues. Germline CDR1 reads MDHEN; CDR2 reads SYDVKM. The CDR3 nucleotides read TGTGCCAGCAGGACAGGAGTGGTCTATGGCTACACCTTC. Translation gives CASRTGVVYGYTF.

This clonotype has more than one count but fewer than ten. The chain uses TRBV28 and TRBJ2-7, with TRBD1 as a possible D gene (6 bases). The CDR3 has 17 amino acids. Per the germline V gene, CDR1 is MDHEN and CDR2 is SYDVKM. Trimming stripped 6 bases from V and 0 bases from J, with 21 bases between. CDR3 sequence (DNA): TGTGCCAGCAGAAAGCCGGCCAGGGGTAAGAGCTCCTACGAGCAGTACTTC. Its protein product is CASRKPARGKSSYEQYF.

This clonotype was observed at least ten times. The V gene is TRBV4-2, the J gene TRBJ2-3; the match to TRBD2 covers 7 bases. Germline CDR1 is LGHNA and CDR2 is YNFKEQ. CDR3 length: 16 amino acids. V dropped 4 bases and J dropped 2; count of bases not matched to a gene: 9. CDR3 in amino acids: CASSPRLAAPTDTQYF. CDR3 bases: TGTGCCAGCAGCCCACGACTAGCCGCGCCCACAGATACGCAGTATTTT.

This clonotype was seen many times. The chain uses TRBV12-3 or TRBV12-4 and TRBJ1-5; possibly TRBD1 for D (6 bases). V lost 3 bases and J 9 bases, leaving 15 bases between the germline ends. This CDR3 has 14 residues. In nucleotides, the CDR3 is TGTGCCAGCAGTTTCACAGGGCGCCGGGGGCCCCAGCATTTT. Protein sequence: CASSFTGRRGPQHF.

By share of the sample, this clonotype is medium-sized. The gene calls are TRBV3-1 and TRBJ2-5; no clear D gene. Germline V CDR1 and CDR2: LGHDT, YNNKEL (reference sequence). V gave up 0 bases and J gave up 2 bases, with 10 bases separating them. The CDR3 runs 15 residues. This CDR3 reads CASSQEPAIQETQYF. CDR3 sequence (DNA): TGTGCCAGCAGCCAAGAACCAGCGATTCAAGAGACCCAGTACTTC.

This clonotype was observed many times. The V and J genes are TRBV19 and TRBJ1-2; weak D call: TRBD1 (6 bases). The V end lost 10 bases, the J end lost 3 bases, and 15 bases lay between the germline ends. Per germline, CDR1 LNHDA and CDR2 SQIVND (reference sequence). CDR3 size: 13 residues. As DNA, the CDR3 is TGTGCCACCTCGGACAGAACCCACTATGGCTACACCTTC. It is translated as CATSDRTHYGYTF.

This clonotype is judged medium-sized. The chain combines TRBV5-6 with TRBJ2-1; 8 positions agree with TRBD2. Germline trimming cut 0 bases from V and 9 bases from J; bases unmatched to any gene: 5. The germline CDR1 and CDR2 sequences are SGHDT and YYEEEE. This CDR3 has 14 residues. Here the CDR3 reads CASSLVSGNGEQFF. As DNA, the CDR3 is TGTGCCAGCAGCTTGGTTAGCGGGAATGGTGAGCAGTTCTTC.

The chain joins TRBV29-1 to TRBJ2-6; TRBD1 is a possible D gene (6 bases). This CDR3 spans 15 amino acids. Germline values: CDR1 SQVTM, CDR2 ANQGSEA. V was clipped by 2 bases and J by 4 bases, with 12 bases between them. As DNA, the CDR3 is TGCAGCGTTGAAATGCAGGGGTTAGGGGCCAACGTCCTGACTTTC. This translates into CSVEMQGLGANVLTF.

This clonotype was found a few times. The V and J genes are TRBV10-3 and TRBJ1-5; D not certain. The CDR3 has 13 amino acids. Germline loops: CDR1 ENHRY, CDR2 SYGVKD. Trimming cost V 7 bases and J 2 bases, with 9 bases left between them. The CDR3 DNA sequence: TGTGCCATCAAGTCCATGGGCAATCAGCCCCAGCATTTT. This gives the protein CAIKSMGNQPQHF.

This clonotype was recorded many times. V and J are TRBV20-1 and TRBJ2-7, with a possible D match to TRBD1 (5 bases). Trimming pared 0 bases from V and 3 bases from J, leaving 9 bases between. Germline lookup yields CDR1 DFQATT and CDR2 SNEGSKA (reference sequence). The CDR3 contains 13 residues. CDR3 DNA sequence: TGCAGTGCTAGAGACAGGGCACACTACGAGCAGTACTTC. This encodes CSARDRAHYEQYF.

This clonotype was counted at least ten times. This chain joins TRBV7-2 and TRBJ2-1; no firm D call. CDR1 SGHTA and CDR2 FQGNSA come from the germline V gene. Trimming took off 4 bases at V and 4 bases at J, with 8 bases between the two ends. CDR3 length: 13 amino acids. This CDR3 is CASSSQPYNEQFF. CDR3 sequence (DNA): TGTGCCAGCAGCTCACAACCTTACAATGAGCAGTTCTTC.

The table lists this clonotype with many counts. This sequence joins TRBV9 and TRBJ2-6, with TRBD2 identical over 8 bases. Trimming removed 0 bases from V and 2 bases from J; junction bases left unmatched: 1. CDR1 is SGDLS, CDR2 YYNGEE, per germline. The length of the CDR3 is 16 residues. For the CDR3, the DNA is TGTGCCAGCAGCGTAGCGGGAGGGACTGGGGCCAACGTCCTGACTTTC. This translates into CASSVAGGTGANVLTF.

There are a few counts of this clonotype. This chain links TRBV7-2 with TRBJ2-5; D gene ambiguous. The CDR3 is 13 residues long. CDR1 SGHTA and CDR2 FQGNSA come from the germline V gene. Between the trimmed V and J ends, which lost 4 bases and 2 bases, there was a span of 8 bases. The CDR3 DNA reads TGTGCCAGCAGCTCTGGGCCGCAAGAGACCCAGTACTTC. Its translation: CASSSGPQETQYF.

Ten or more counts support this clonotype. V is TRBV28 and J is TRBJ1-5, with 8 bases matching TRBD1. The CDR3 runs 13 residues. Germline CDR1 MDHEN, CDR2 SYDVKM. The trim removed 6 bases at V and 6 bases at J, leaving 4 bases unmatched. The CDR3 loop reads CASRSRGLQPQHF. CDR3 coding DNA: TGTGCCAGCAGATCCAGGGGGCTTCAGCCCCAGCATTTT.

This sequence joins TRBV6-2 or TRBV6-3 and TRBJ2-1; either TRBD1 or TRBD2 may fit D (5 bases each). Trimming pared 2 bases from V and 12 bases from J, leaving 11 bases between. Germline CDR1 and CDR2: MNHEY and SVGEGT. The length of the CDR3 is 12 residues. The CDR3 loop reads CASSYPGTGQFF. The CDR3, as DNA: TGTGCCAGCAGTTACCCCGGGACCGGGCAGTTCTTC.

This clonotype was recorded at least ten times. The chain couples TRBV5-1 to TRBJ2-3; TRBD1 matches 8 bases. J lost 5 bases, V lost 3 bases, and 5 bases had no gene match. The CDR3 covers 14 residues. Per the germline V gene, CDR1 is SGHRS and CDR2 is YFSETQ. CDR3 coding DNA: TGCGCCAGCAGCTACGGACAGGGCGGAGATACGCAGTATTTT. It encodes CASSYGQGGDTQYF.

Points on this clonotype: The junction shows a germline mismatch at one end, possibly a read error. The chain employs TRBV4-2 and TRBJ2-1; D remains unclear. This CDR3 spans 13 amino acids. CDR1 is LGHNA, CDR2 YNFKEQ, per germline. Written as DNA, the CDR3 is TGTGCCAGCAGCCAAGATCTAGACAAAGAGCAGTTCTTC. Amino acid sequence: CASSQDLDKEQFF.

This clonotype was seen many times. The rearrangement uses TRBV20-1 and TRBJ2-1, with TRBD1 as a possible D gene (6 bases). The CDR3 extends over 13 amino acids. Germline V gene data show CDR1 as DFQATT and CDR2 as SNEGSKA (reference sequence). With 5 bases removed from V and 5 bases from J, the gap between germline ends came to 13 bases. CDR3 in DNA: TGCAGTGCTCTTCAGGGGAGACACAATGAGCAGTTCTTC. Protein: CSALQGRHNEQFF.

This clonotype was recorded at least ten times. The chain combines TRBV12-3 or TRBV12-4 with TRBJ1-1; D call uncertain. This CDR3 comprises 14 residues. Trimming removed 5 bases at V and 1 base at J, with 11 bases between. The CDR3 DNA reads TGTGCCAGCAGTCCCCCCGGCCAGAACACTGAAGCTTTCTTT. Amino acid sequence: CASSPPGQNTEAFF.

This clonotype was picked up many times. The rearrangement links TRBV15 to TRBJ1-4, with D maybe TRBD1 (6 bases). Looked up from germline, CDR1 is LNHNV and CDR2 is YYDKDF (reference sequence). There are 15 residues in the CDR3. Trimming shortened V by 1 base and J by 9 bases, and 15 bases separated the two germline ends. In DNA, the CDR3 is TGTGCCACCAGCAGAGCATGGGACACCGAGAAAAAACTGTTTTTT. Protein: CATSRAWDTEKKLFF.

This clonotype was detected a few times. This chain's CDR3 is CASSSPGTTTGELFF. CDR3 bases: TGTGCCAGCAGCTCCCCAGGGACGACCACCGGGGAGCTGTTTTTT. The V gene is TRBV7-3, the J gene TRBJ2-2; D may correspond to TRBD1 or TRBD2 (5 bases each). CDR1 SGHTA and CDR2 FQGTGA come from the germline V gene. The CDR3 contains 15 residues. V shed 4 bases and J shed 4 bases, with 13 bases lying between them.

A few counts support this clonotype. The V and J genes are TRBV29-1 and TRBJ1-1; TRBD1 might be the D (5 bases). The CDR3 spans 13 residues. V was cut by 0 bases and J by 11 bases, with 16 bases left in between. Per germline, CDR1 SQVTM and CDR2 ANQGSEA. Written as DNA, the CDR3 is TGCAGCGTTGAAGATCGAGGGCAGGGTGCCGCTTTCTTT. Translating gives CSVEDRGQGAAFF.

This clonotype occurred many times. The CDR3 nucleotides are TGTGCCATCAGTTTCGACAGGAACACTGAAGCTTTCTTT. Translated: CAISFDRNTEAFF. The rearrangement uses TRBV10-3 and TRBJ1-1; the D gene is possibly TRBD1 (5 bases). Trimming stripped 5 bases from V and 1 base from J, with 8 bases between. The CDR3 is 13 residues long. CDR1 is ENHRY, CDR2 SYGVKD, per germline.

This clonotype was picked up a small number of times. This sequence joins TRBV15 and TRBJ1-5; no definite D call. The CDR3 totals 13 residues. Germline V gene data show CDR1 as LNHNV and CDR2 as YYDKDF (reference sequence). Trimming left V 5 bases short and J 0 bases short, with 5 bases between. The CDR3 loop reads CATSDYSNQPQHF. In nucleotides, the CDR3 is TGTGCCACCAGCGATTATAGCAATCAGCCCCAGCATTTT. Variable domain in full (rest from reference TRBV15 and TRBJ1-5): DAMVIQNPRYQVTQFGKPVTLSCSQTLNHNVMYWYQQKSSQAPKLLFHYYDKDFNNEADTPDNFQSRRPNTSFCFLDIRSPGLGDTAMYLCATSDYSNQPQHFGDGTRLSIL.

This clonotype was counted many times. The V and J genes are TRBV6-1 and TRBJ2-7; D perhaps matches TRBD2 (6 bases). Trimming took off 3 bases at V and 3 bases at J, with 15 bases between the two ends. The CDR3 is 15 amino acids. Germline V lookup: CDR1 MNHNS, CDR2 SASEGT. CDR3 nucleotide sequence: TGTGCCAGCAGTGACGGGGGTTCGTTCCACTACGAGCAGTACTTC. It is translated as CASSDGGSFHYEQYF.